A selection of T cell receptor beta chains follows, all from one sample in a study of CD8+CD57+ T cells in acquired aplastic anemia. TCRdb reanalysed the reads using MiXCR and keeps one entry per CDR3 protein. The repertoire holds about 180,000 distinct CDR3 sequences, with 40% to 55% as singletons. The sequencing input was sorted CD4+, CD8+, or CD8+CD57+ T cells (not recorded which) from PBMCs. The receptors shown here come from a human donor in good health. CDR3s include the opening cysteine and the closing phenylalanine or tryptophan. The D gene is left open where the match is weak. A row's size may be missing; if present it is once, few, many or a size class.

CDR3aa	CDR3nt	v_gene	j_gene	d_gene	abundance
CASERAGNTEAFF	TGTGCCAGCGAGCGGGCTGGGAACACTGAAGCTTTCTTT	TRBV2	TRBJ1-1	NA	NA
CASSQVTPNTGELFF	TGTGCCAGCAGTCAAGTCACCCCGAACACCGGGGAGCTGTTTTTT	TRBV6-1	TRBJ2-2	NA	few
CASRTLAGSYNEQFF	TGTGCCAGCAGGACACTAGCGGGATCCTACAATGAGCAGTTCTTC	TRBV6-1	TRBJ2-1	TRBD2	many
CASSLDRGLYNEQFF	TGTGCCAGCAGTTTAGACAGGGGTTTATACAATGAGCAGTTCTTC	TRBV12-3/TRBV12-4	TRBJ2-1	TRBD1	many
CASSRGTNNSPLHF	TGTGCCAGCAGCCGCGGGACCAATAATTCACCCCTCCACTTT	TRBV27	TRBJ1-6	NA	many
CALNPWTGSYTF	TGTGCCCTCAACCCGTGGACAGGCTCCTACACCTTC	TRBV19	TRBJ1-2	TRBD1	NA
CASSRSGQSYEQYF	TGTGCCAGCAGTCGTTCTGGACAGAGCTACGAGCAGTACTTC	TRBV7-6	TRBJ2-7	NA	NA
CASSQERLNEQFF	TGTGCCAGCAGCCAAGAGAGGCTAAATGAGCAGTTCTTC	TRBV4-2	TRBJ2-1	NA	many
CASSRARSEQFF	TGTGCCAGCAGCCGAGCGAGGAGTGAGCAGTTCTTC	TRBV3-1	TRBJ2-1	NA	many
CASSPQGGLGNTIYF	TGCGCCAGCAGCCCACAGGGGGGGCTCGGAAACACCATATATTTT	TRBV4-3	TRBJ1-3	TRBD1	NA
CSASISGTGGLFF	TGCAGTGCTTCAATTAGCGGAACCGGGGGGCTGTTTTTT	TRBV20-1	TRBJ2-2	NA	few
CASSPQGGSHEQYF	TGTGCCAGCAGCCCTCAGGGTGGGTCCCACGAGCAGTACTTC	TRBV7-9	TRBJ2-7	NA	many
CASSEGDREIYEQYF	TGTGCCAGCAGTGAGGGGGACAGGGAAATCTATGAGCAGTACTTC	TRBV2	TRBJ2-7	TRBD1	many
CASSVGGSYNEQFF	TGTGCCAGCAGCGTAGGGGGTTCCTACAATGAGCAGTTCTTC	TRBV9	TRBJ2-1	NA	NA
CAGRQGMNTEAFF	TGTGCCGGGCGACAGGGAATGAACACTGAAGCTTTCTTT	TRBV7-6	TRBJ1-1	TRBD1	NA
CATSATGLDYEQYF	TGTGCCACCAGTGCCACGGGACTGGACTACGAGCAGTACTTC	TRBV24-1	TRBJ2-7	NA	few
CASSWTGDGYTF	TGTGCCAGCAGCTGGACAGGGGATGGCTACACCTTC	TRBV7-6	TRBJ1-2	TRBD1	once
CAIRGSTEAFF	TGTGCCATCAGGGGTTCCACTGAAGCTTTCTTT	TRBV10-3	TRBJ1-1	NA	many
CASSFVSEQFF	TGTGCCAGCAGCTTTGTCAGTGAGCAGTTCTTC	TRBV7-2	TRBJ2-1	NA	NA
CSVEGRTSYEQYF	TGCAGCGTTGAGGGGAGGACCTCCTACGAGCAGTACTTC	TRBV29-1	TRBJ2-7	NA	NA
CSVDVRGTSFNNEQFF	TGCAGCGTTGATGTCCGCGGGACTAGCTTTAACAATGAGCAGTTCTTC	TRBV29-1	TRBJ2-1	TRBD2	once
CSVKTGGNQPQHF	TGCAGTGTGAAGACAGGGGGCAATCAGCCCCAGCATTTT	TRBV20-1	TRBJ1-5	TRBD1	few
CASTAVTGLFGYTF	TGTGCCAGTACCGCCGTGACAGGTCTCTTTGGCTACACCTTC	TRBV19	TRBJ1-2	NA	NA
CASSLGQQMNTEAFF	TGCGCCAGCAGCTTGGGACAGCAAATGAACACTGAAGCTTTCTTT	TRBV5-1	TRBJ1-1	NA	NA
CASSPRGFTQYF	TGTGCCAGCAGCCCTCGCGGGTTCACGCAGTATTTT	TRBV14	TRBJ2-3	NA	many
CASSFSPEAFF	TGTGCCAGCAGTTTCAGTCCTGAAGCTTTCTTT	TRBV12-3/TRBV12-4	TRBJ1-1	NA	NA
CASSNQGRGSPLHF	TGTGCCAGTAGTAACCAGGGGCGTGGGTCACCCCTCCACTTT	TRBV19	TRBJ1-6	NA	few
CASSFTSGGAGNEQFF	TGCGCCAGCAGCTTCACTAGCGGGGGGGCGGGAAATGAGCAGTTCTTC	TRBV5-1	TRBJ2-1	TRBD2	NA
CASSELSGINEKLFF	TGTGCCAGCAGTGAACTGTCGGGGATTAATGAAAAACTGTTTTTT	TRBV2	TRBJ1-4	NA	NA
CSAIRGGFNTGELFF	TGCAGTGCTATCAGGGGTGGGTTTAACACCGGGGAGCTGTTTTTT	TRBV20-1	TRBJ2-2	NA	many
CASSPRGNSPLHF	TGTGCCAGCTCCCCCCGGGGTAATTCACCCCTCCACTTT	TRBV3-1	TRBJ1-6	NA	NA
CSVTRYQETQYF	TGCAGCGTAACGAGGTACCAAGAGACCCAGTACTTC	TRBV29-1	TRBJ2-5	NA	many
CASSPWTGKETQYF	TGTGCCAGCAGCCCCTGGACAGGGAAGGAGACCCAGTACTTC	TRBV4-2	TRBJ2-5	TRBD1	NA
CASRGQGSSGNTIYF	TGCGCCAGCAGGGGACAGGGTAGCTCTGGAAACACCATATATTTT	TRBV5-1	TRBJ1-3	TRBD1	once
CASSLDYNSPLHF	TGTGCCAGCAGTTTAGACTATAATTCACCCCTCCACTTT	TRBV7-9	TRBJ1-6	NA	NA
CAISPQTAMNTEAFF	TGTGCCATCAGTCCTCAGACAGCCATGAACACTGAAGCTTTCTTT	TRBV27	TRBJ1-1	NA	few
CASSGGSNPTSGRNEQFF	TGTGCCAGCAGTGGTGGGAGTAATCCGACTAGCGGGAGGAATGAGCAGTTCTTC	TRBV2	TRBJ2-1	TRBD2	many
CASSPGPSYEQYF	TGTGCCAGCAGTCCCGGGCCGTCCTACGAGCAGTACTTC	TRBV12-3/TRBV12-4	TRBJ2-7	NA	NA
CSARGSSGGYNEQFF	TGCAGTGCTAGAGGGTCAAGCGGGGGTTACAATGAGCAGTTCTTC	TRBV20-1	TRBJ2-1	TRBD2	NA
CAISSSSYEQYF	TGTGCCATCAGTTCCAGCTCCTACGAGCAGTACTTC	TRBV10-3	TRBJ2-7	NA	few